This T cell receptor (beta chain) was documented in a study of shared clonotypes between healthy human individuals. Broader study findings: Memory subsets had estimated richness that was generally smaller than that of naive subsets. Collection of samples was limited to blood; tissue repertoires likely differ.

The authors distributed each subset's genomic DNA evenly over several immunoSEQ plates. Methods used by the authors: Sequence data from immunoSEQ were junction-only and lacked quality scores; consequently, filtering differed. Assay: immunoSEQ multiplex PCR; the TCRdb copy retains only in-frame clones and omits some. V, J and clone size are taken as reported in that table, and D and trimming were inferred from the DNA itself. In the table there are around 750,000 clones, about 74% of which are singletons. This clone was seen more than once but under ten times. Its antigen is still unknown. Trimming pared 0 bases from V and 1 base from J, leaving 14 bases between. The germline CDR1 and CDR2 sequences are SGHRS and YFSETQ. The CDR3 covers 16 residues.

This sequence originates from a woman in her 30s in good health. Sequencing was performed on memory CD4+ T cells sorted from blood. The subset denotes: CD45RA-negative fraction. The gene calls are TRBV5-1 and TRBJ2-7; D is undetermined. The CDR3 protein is CASSLGPYDFSYEQYF. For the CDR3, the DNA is TGCGCCAGCAGCTTGGGTCCCTACGATTTTTCCTACGAGCAGTACTTC.